The present T cell receptor beta chain was sequenced within a study of radiation and T cells in renal cell carcinoma. Study-level results: From baseline, blood top tumor clonotypes peaked at 2 weeks post-radiation.

This CDR3 has 15 residues. The V and J ends lost 2 bases and 2 bases respectively, with 10 bases between them. The V gene's germline CDR1 is SGHTA and CDR2 FQGTGA. Comment on this clone: Its antigen remains unidentified.

Documented time point: blood 4 weeks post-SBRT, at nephrectomy. Described treatment: 15 Gy SBRT to primary tumor, nephrectomy 4 weeks later. Nephrectomy followed 15 Gy stereotactic body radiation by 4 weeks. Radiation-treated patients gave blood at baseline, week 2 and week 4. The repertoire was sequenced with immunoSEQ multiplex PCR; TCRdb's copy has only in-frame clones and lacks some. The sample includes about 83,000 clones, roughly 83% of them seen just once. The chain employs TRBV7-3 and TRBJ2-1; D is perhaps TRBD2 (6 bases). Sequenced material: blood, taken from a patient whose treatment included radiotherapy and nephrectomy. This sequence originates from an older woman with renal cell carcinoma. CDR3 coding DNA: TGTGCCAGCAGCTTAGGGTTAGCGGCCTACAATGAGCAGTTCTTC. This sequence encodes CASSLGLAAYNEQFF.